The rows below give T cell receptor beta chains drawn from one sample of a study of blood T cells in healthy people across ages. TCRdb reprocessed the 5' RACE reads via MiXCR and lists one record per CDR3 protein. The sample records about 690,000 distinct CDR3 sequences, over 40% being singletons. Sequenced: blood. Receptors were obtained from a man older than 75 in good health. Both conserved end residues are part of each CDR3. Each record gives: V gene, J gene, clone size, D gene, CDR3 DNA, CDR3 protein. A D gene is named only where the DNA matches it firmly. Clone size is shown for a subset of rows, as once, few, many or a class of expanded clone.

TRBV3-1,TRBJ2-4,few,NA,TGTGCCAGCAGCCAAGATTCCCGGGTAGCAGCTCAGTACTTC,CASSQDSRVAAQYF
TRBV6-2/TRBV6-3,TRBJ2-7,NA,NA,TGTGCCAGCAGGGACCGTTCCGAGCAGTACTTC,CASRDRSEQYF
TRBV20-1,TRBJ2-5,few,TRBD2,TGCAGTGCTAAAGGACTAGCGGGGGAACAAGAGACCCAGTACTTC,CSAKGLAGEQETQYF
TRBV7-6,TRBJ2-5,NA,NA,TGTGCCAGCAGCTTAGTAGGGGCTTTATCGAGGGCCCGCGGGGAGACCCAGTACTTC,CASSLVGALSRARGETQYF
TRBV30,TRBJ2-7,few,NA,TGTGCCTGGAGTGTACAAACCTACGAGCAGTACTTC,CAWSVQTYEQYF
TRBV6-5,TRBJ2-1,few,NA,TGTGCCAGCAGGCCGGGACTGTACAATGAGCAGTTCTTC,CASRPGLYNEQFF
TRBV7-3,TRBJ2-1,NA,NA,TGTGCCAGCAGCCTCCACGCGACGGGAGCGGTCAATGAGCAGTTCTTC,CASSLHATGAVNEQFF
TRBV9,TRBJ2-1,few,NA,TGTGCCAGCAGCGTCGGGATTGTGACAGTCAATGAGCAGTTCTTC,CASSVGIVTVNEQFF
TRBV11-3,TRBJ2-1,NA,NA,TGTGCCAGCAGCTTAGCCCTTAGAGGGGAGCAGTTCTTC,CASSLALRGEQFF
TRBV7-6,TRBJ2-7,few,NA,TGTGCCAGCAGCTTAGATGGGGGGACGGGCGTAACCTACGAGCAGTACTTC,CASSLDGGTGVTYEQYF
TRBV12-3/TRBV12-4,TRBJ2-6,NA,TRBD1,TGTGCCAGCAACGACCGGGACAGGAGATCTGGGGCCAACGTCCTGACTTTC,CASNDRDRRSGANVLTF
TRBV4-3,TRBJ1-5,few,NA,TGCGCCAGCAGCCAAGACGACAGAAGCAATCAGCCCCAGCATTTT,CASSQDDRSNQPQHF
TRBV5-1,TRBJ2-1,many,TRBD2,TGCGCCAGCAGCTTGGCGCCTTTGACTAGCGGGGGGTCCTACAATGAGCAGTTCTTC,CASSLAPLTSGGSYNEQFF
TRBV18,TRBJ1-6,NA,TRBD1,TGTGCCAGCTCACCCGGGACAGGGGCTGGTGAGGCCCTCCACTTT,CASSPGTGAGEALHF
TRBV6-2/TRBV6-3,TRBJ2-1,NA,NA,TGTGCCAGCAGTTACTCTGTGGCAGGCCTCTACAATGAGCAGTTCTTC,CASSYSVAGLYNEQFF
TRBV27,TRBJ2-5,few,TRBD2,TGTGCCAGCAGTTTATCGACGTGGGCGGGAGGTCGAGAGACCCAGTACTTC,CASSLSTWAGGRETQYF
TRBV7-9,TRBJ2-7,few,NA,TGTGCCAGCAGCCTAGGAGGACTTCGATACGAGCAGTACTTC,CASSLGGLRYEQYF
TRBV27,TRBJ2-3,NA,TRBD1,TGTGCCAGCAGTTTATCCGGGACAGGGCGGCGAACGCAGTATTTT,CASSLSGTGRRTQYF
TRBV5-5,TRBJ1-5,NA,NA,TGTGCCAGCAGCCCTAACTTGATGGACGGTGCCAATCAGCCCCAGCATTTT,CASSPNLMDGANQPQHF
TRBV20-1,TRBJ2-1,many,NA,TGCAGTGCTAGAGATAGTAGTTCCTACAATGAGCAGTTCTTC,CSARDSSSYNEQFF
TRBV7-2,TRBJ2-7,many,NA,TGTGCCAGCAGCTATCAGGGCAGTCAGGGGGGCTACGAGCAGTACTTC,CASSYQGSQGGYEQYF
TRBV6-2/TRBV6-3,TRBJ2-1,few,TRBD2,TGTGCCAGCAGTTACAGGGGGGGGACGACTAGCGGCGGGAATGAGCAGTTCTTC,CASSYRGGTTSGGNEQFF
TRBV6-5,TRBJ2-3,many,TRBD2,TGTGCCAGCAGTTACAGGACTAGCCGAGATACGCAGTATTTT,CASSYRTSRDTQYF
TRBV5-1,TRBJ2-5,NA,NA,TGCGCCGGCAGCTTGTGGTCGCCGGAGACCCAGTACTTC,CAGSLWSPETQYF
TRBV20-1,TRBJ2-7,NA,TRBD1,TGCAGTGCTCCACTTCGGGACAGGGGTACCGAGCAGTACTTC,CSAPLRDRGTEQYF
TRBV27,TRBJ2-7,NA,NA,TGTGCCAGCAGTACCCTGTCAGGGTCCTACGAGCAGTACTTC,CASSTLSGSYEQYF
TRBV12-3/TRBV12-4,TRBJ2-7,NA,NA,TGTGCCAGCACAACCTCTCGGGGAAACTCCTACGAGCAGTACTTC,CASTTSRGNSYEQYF
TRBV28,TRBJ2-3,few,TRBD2,TGTGCCAGCAGTCCCCAGGGACTAGCGGGGGATACGCAGTATTTT,CASSPQGLAGDTQYF
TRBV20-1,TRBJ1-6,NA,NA,TGCAGTGCATTAGGCGGGGGGGCAAATTCACCCCTCCACTTT,CSALGGGANSPLHF
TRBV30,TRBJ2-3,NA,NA,TGTGCCTGTTCCCGAACAGATACGCAGTATTTT,CACSRTDTQYF
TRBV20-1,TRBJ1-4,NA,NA,TGCAGTGCTAGATCGGTTGTGAACGTGAATGAAAAACTGTTTTTT,CSARSVVNVNEKLFF
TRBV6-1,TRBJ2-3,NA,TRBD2,TGTGCCAGCACCCCAGCGGGAGGCCCAGATGCGCAGTATTTT,CASTPAGGPDAQYF
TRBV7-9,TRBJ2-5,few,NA,TGTGCCAGCAGCTTAGTGGTGGCAGCAGAGACCCAGTACTTC,CASSLVVAAETQYF
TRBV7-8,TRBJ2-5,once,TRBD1,TGTGCCAGCAGCTTAGTCAGGACAAGGGGACAGGAGACCCAGTACTTC,CASSLVRTRGQETQYF
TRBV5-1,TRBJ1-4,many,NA,TGCGCCAGCAGCTTGGTTGGAAGTTCAGAAAAACTGTTTTTT,CASSLVGSSEKLFF
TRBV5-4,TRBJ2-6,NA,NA,TGTGCCAGCAGCTCCTATCACTCGGGGGCCAACGTCCTGACTTTC,CASSSYHSGANVLTF
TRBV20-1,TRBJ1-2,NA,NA,TGCAGTGCTAGAGATACGCGGGCTAACTATGGCTACACCTTC,CSARDTRANYGYTF
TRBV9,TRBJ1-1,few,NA,TGTGCCAGCAGCCCCAACCCACAGATTATGAACACTGAAGCTTTCTTT,CASSPNPQIMNTEAFF
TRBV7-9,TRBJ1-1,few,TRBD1,TGTGCCAGCAGCCGTGGACAGGTCAACACTGAAGCTTTCTTT,CASSRGQVNTEAFF
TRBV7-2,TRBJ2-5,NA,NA,TGTGCCAGCAGCCGAAGGACAGAAAGTAACAATGAGCAGTACTTC,CASSRRTESNNEQYF
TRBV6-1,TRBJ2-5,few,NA,TGTGCCAGCAGTGAGTCCGGGGATCTGGAGACCCAGTACTTC,CASSESGDLETQYF
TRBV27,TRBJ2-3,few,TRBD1,TGTGCCAGCAGTTCGTGGACAGGGGGCACAGATACGCAGTATTTT,CASSSWTGGTDTQYF
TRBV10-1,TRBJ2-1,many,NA,TGCGCCAGCAGTGAGTCGGGTGGCGTGAATGAGCAGTTCTTC,CASSESGGVNEQFF
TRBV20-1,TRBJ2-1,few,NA,TGCAGTGCTAGTGGAAGGGGGGTTTGGGAGCAGTTCTTC,CSASGRGVWEQFF
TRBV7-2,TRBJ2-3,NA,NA,TGTGCCAGCAGCCACGAGGGGACAGATACGCAGTATTTT,CASSHEGTDTQYF
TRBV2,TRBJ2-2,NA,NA,TGTGCCAGCAGTGACCGAATACAGGGTACCGGGGAGCTGTTTTTT,CASSDRIQGTGELFF
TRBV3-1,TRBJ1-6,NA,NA,TGTGCCAGCAGCCGTTCCACAGGGAATAATTCACCCCTCCACTTT,CASSRSTGNNSPLHF
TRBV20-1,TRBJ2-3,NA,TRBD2,TGCAGTGCTAGCGGGTGGCGAGCGGGAGTTCACGCGCAGTATTTT,CSASGWRAGVHAQYF
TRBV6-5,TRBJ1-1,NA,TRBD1,TGTGCCAGCAGTTTGGGGGACAGGATGAGCACTGAAGCTTTCTTT,CASSLGDRMSTEAFF
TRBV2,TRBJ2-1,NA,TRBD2,TGTGCCAGCAACCCGGGACTAGCCGTCTACAATGAGCAGTTCTTC,CASNPGLAVYNEQFF
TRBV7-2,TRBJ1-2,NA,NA,TGTGCCAGCAGCGTCCTGGGGCGGAACTATGGCTACACCTTC,CASSVLGRNYGYTF
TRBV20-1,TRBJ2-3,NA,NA,TGCAGTGCTAGAGATCCGCGCAAGGGATTCACAGATACGCAGTATTTT,CSARDPRKGFTDTQYF